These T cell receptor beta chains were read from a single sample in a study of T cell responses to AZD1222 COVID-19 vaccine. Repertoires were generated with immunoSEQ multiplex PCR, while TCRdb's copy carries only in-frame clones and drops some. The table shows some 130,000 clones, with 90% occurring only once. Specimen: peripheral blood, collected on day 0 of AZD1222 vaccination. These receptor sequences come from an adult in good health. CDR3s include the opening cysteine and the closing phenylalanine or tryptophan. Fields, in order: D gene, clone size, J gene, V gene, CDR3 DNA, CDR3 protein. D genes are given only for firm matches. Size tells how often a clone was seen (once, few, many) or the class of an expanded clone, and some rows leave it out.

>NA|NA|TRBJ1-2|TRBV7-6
TGTGCCAGCAGCTTAGCAGAGCAGGCAGGTCCCGCTAACTATGGCTACACCTTC
CASSLAEQAGPANYGYTF
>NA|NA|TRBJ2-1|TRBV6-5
TGTGCCAGCAGAGCAGCCGTAGAGCAGTTCTTC
CASRAAVEQFF
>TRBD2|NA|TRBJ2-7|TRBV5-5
TGTGCCAGCAGCAAAGGGGACTACTCCTACGAGCAGTACTTC
CASSKGDYSYEQYF
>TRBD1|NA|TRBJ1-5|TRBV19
TGTGCCAGTAGAGAGGACAGGGGACATCAGCCCCAGCATTTT
CASREDRGHQPQHF
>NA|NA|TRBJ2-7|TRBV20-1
TGCAGTGCTAGTTTCTCCACCTACGAGCAGTACTTC
CSASFSTYEQYF
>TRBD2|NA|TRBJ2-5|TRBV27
TGTGCCAGCAGTTTATTGGCGGGGGGTCCCATGGGGACCCAGTACTTC
CASSLLAGGPMGTQYF
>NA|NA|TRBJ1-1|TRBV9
TGTGCCAGCAGCCCGTCCAACGGAGAGGGGGTGAACACTGAAGCTTTCTTT
CASSPSNGEGVNTEAFF
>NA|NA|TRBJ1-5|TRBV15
TGTGCCACCAGCAGGGACTATCAGCCCCAGCATTTT
CATSRDYQPQHF
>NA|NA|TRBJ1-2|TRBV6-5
TGTGCCAGCAGTCCCCAACAGGGAGTCTATGGCTACACCTTC
CASSPQQGVYGYTF
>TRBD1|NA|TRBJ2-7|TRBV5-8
TGTGCCAGCAGCTTGGGGACAGGGGTTGACGAGCAGTACTTC
CASSLGTGVDEQYF
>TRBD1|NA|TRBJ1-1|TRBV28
TGTGCCAGCAGTACAGGGGGCTCGGGGAACACTGAAGCTTTCTTT
CASSTGGSGNTEAFF
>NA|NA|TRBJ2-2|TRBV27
TGTGCCAGCAGTTTATTAGGGACCGGGGAGCTGTTTTTT
CASSLLGTGELFF
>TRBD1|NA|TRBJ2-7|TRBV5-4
TGTGCCAGCAGCTTGGGAATCCGGACAGGGGTCCACGAGCAGTACTTC
CASSLGIRTGVHEQYF
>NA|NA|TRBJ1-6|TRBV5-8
TGTGCCAGCAGCTTGGGACACACCAATTCACCCCTCCACTTT
CASSLGHTNSPLHF
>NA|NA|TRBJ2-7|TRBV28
TGTGCCAGCAGTTTACCACAGGTGGGGTATTCACTGTACTCCTACGAGCAGTACTTC
CASSLPQVGYSLYSYEQYF
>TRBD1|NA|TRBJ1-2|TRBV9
TGTGCCAGCAGGGAATTACAGGGGCTCTATGGCTACACCTTC
CASRELQGLYGYTF
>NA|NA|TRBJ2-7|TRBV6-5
TGTGCCAGCAGGGGGGGACTTTCTTACCCCTACGAGCAGTACTTC
CASRGGLSYPYEQYF
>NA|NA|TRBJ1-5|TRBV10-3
TGTGCCATCAGTGAGAATTTGGGGGGGAGTCAGCCCCAGCATTTT
CAISENLGGSQPQHF
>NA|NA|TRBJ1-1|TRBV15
TGTGCCACCAGCCGGACAGAGATGAACACTGAAGCTTTCTTT
CATSRTEMNTEAFF
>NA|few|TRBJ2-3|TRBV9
TGTGCCAGCGGGGGTCTTAGCACAGATACGCAGTATTTT
CASGGLSTDTQYF
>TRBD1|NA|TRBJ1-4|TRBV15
TGTGCCACCAGCAGAGATCGGGACAGGGGGCGGGAAAAACTGTTTTTT
CATSRDRDRGREKLFF
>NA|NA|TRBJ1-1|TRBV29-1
TGCAGCGTTGCAACGAATATGAACACTGAAGCTTTCTTT
CSVATNMNTEAFF
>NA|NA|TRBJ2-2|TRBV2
TGTGCCAGCAGTGGTGACACCGGGGAGCTGTTTTTT
CASSGDTGELFF
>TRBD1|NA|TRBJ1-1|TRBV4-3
TGCGCCAGCAGCCAAACGACAGGGGTTGAGGCTGAAGCTTTCTTT
CASSQTTGVEAEAFF
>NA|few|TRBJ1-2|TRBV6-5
TGTGCCAGCAGACAGGGATTTGCTGCGCTGGGGGGCTACACCTTC
CASRQGFAALGGYTF
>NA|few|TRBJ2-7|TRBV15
TGTGCCACCAGCAGAGATGCCAGGGGCGCCTACGAGCAGTACTTC
CATSRDARGAYEQYF
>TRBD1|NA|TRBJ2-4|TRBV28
TGTGCCAGCAGTTTGACAGGGTCCAGCATTCAGTACTTC
CASSLTGSSIQYF
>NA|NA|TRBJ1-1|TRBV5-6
TGTGCCAGCAGCTGGAAGGAGGGAGAGGCTTTCTTT
CASSWKEGEAFF
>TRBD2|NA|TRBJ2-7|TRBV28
TGTGCCAGCAGTTACACGGGACTAGCGGAGATAAAGCAGTACTTC
CASSYTGLAEIKQYF
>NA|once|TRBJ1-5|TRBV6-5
TGTGCCAGCAGGGGACCCAATCAGCCCCAGCATTTT
CASRGPNQPQHF
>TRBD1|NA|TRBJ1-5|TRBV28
TGTGCCAGCAGTTACAGGGGATGGGGTCAGCCCCAGCATTTT
CASSYRGWGQPQHF
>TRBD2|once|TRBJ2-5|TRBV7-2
TGTGCCAGCAGACTAGCATCAGCGGGGGGGGAGACCCAGTACTTC
CASRLASAGGETQYF
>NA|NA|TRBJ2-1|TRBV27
TGTGCCAGCAGTTGGGCCAATGAGCAGTTCTTC
CASSWANEQFF
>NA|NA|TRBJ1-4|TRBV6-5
TGTGCCAGCAGTTATCGACGGCCTTCTAATGAAAAACTGTTTTTT
CASSYRRPSNEKLFF
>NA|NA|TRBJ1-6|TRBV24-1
TGTGCCAGATACGGGGGCTATAATTCACCCCTCCACTTT
CARYGGYNSPLHF
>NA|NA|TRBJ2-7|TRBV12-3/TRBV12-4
TGTGCCAGCAGCCGGGACGGGTACGAGCAGTACTTC
CASSRDGYEQYF
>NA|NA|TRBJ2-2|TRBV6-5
TGTGCCAGCAGCCGGACCCGGGGGGAGCTGTTTTTT
CASSRTRGELFF
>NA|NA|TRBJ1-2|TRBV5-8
TGTGCCAGCAGCCGAGGGGCGCAGGTGAATTTATATGGCTACACCTTC
CASSRGAQVNLYGYTF
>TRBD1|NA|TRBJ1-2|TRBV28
TGTGCCAGCAACCCGGGACAGGGGGCAGGTGGCTACACCTTC
CASNPGQGAGGYTF
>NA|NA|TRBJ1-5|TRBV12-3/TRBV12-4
TGTGCCAGCAGGTCCACGAATCAGCCCCAGCATTTT
CASRSTNQPQHF
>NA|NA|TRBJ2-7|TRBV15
TGTGCCACCAGCAGGTACAGGGACCCTTCCTACGAGCAGTACTTC
CATSRYRDPSYEQYF
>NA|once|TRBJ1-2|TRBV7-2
TGTGCCAGCAGCTTATCAGCCAGGGGAGATGGCTACACCTTC
CASSLSARGDGYTF
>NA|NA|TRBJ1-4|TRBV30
TGTGCCGGTGGACAGACAAATGAAAAACTGTTTTTT
CAGGQTNEKLFF
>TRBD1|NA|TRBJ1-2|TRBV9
TGTGCCAGCAGCGCCTTTAGTGGGACAGGGGTCGGCTACACCTTC
CASSAFSGTGVGYTF
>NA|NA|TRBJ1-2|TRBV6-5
TGTGCCAGCAGTTTACAGGGATTATATGGCTACACCTTC
CASSLQGLYGYTF
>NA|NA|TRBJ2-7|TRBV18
TGTGCCAGCTCCCCCCCTTCTGGGACCTACGAGCAGTACTTC
CASSPPSGTYEQYF
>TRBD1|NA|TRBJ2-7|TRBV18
TGTGCCAGCTCACCACGTCGCCAGGGGGAATACGAGCAGTACTTC
CASSPRRQGEYEQYF
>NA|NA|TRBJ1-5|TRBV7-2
TGTGCCAGCAGCTTAGATGGCGAACAGCCCCAGCATTTT
CASSLDGEQPQHF
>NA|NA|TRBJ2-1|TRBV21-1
TGTGCCAGCAGCGCCCGGGGGGCCAATGAGCAGTTCTTC
CASSARGANEQFF
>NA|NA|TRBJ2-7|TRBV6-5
TGTGCCGCTGGTGGGGACACCTGGGAGCAGTACTTC
CAAGGDTWEQYF
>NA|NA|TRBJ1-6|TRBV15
TGTGCGACCAGTGGGGGTATTAATTCACCCCTCCACTTT
CATSGGINSPLHF
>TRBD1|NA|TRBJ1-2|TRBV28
TGTGCCAGCAGTTACTCTCCACCCAGGACAGGAGAATATGGCTACACCTTC
CASSYSPPRTGEYGYTF
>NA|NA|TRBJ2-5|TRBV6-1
TGTGCCAGCAGTGAAGCGCTTCAGAGGGTTGGGGAGACCCAGTACTTC
CASSEALQRVGETQYF
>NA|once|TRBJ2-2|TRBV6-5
TGTGCCAGCACCTCACTTCTCCCCCACACCGGGGAGCTGTTTTTT
CASTSLLPHTGELFF
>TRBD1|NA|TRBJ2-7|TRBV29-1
TGCAGCGTCTTCGGGACAGGGAGATCCTACGAGCAGTACTTC
CSVFGTGRSYEQYF
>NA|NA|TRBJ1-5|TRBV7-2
TGTGCCAGCAGCTTAGTCCCCGTTAGCAATCAGCCCCAGCATTTT
CASSLVPVSNQPQHF
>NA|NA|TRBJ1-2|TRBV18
TGTGCCAGCTCACCACCCACGCTGGGAAACTATGGCTACACCTTC
CASSPPTLGNYGYTF
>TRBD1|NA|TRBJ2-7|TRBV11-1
TGTGCCAGCAGCTTAGATGGGGACAGGGGGCACGAGCAGTACTTC
CASSLDGDRGHEQYF
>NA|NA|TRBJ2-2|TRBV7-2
TGTGCCAGCAGCTTATTGGTCGGGAACACCGGGGAGCTGTTTTTT
CASSLLVGNTGELFF
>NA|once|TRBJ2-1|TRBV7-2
TGTGCCAGCAGCTTCGGTCCTAACGCAGGCGATGAGCAGTTCTTC
CASSFGPNAGDEQFF